This record looks at one TCR beta chain sequence and its context. This sample stems from a study of control samples from healthy donors and cancer patients. The method was immunoSEQ multiplex PCR; TCRdb's version includes in-frame clones alone and lacks a portion of them. The table records under 75,000 clones, roughly 85% of them present only once. Trimming pared 1 base from V and 1 base from J, leaving 5 bases between. Germline V gene data show CDR1 as SGHAT and CDR2 as FQDESV (reference sequence). CDR3 length equals 14 residues. Sequencing used blood. V usage is TRBV11-1 and J usage is TRBJ2-1; possible D gene TRBD2, 5 bases. The TCR sequence derives from a man aged 35 to 55 in good health. In DNA form, the CDR3 reads TGTGCCAGCAGCTTAGAGCGGTCCTACAATGAGCAGTTCTTC. Translation gives CASSLERSYNEQFF.